These 20 T cell receptor beta chains were all obtained from the same sample, sequenced in a study of shared clonotypes between healthy human individuals (TCRdb year 2020). Receptor libraries were prepared by the immunoSEQ multiplex PCR assay. Not all clones reach the TCRdb copy of this immuneACCESS table, which keeps in-frame sequences only. Checked studies attribute under half of the gap to unresolved V genes and leave the rest unexplained. The table for this sample lists 450,000 to 500,000 clones; 70% to 80% of them were counted only once. The ten largest clones add up to 12% of the sample. The sequencing input was PBMCs. These receptors all come from a middle-aged woman in good health. Some clones in this sample may be carry-over from other donors' samples.

This clone was detected only once. The rearrangement links TRBV4-1 to TRBJ2-6, with D possibly TRBD1 on 6 matching bases. Trimming stripped 3 bases from V and 0 bases from J, with 9 bases between. Germline assignment: CDR1 MGHRA and CDR2 YSYEKL. This CDR3 contains 16 residues. CDR3 sequence: CASSQDRRSGANVLTF. The DNA of the CDR3 is TGCGCCAGCAGCCAGGACAGACGCTCTGGGGCCAACGTCCTGACTTTC.

The chain is built from TRBV5-4 and TRBJ1-1, with D uncertain. CDR1 and CDR2 (germline): SGHNT, YYREEE (reference sequence). This CDR3 has 16 residues. Trimming pared 1 base from V and 2 bases from J, leaving 15 bases between. Here the CDR3 DNA reads TGTGCCAGCAGCTTGAGTCTTCTCACATTCAACACTGAAGCTTTCTTT. Translating gives CASSLSLLTFNTEAFF.

This sequence joins TRBV28 and TRBJ1-4; D perhaps matches TRBD1 (6 bases). Germline V gene data show CDR1 as MDHEN and CDR2 as SYDVKM. The CDR3 totals 15 residues. V was shortened by 2 bases and J by 5 bases, with 12 bases between the two germline ends. The CDR3 reads CASSLAGQLNEKLFF. CDR3 DNA sequence: TGTGCCAGCAGTTTAGCTGGACAGCTCAATGAAAAACTGTTTTTT.

The genes are TRBV18 and TRBJ2-7; TRBD1 is a possible D gene (5 bases). Per germline, CDR1 KGHSH and CDR2 LQKENI. The V and J ends lost 3 bases and 2 bases respectively, with 14 bases between them. This CDR3 contains 15 residues. The CDR3 sequence: CASSPPSRAPYEQYF. The DNA of the CDR3 is TGTGCCAGCTCACCCCCCAGCAGGGCGCCCTACGAGCAGTACTTC.

Remarks on this clone: One junction end disagrees with the germline gene, perhaps due to a read error. Other DNA sequences in this specimen translate into the identical CDR3. DNA of the CDR3: TGTGCCAGCAGTTCCGGCCAGGGCAATCAGCCCCAGCATTTC. This sequence encodes CASSSGQGNQPQHF. The chain links TRBV28 to TRBJ1-5, with a weak D call TRBD1 (5 bases). The CDR3 is made up of 14 amino acids. Germline CDR1 reads MDHEN; CDR2 reads SYDVKM.

V usage is TRBV7-2 and J usage is TRBJ2-1; the D is unclear. Germline lookup yields CDR1 SGHTA and CDR2 FQGNSA. This CDR3 is 16 amino acids long. V dropped 1 base and J dropped 0 bases, with 10 bases sitting between them. CDR3 loop: CASSLGESPSYNEQFF. DNA for the CDR3: TGTGCCAGCAGCTTAGGAGAGAGTCCCTCCTACAATGAGCAGTTCTTC. Together with reference TRBV7-2 and TRBJ2-1, the CDR3 gives the full variable domain: GAGVSQSPSNKVTEKGKDVELRCDPISGHTALYWYRQSLGQGLEFLIYFQGNSAPDKSGLPSDRFSAERTGGSVSTLTIQRTQQEDSAVYLCASSLGESPSYNEQFFGPGTRLTVL.

This chain links TRBV7-2 with TRBJ2-1; 10 bases are a match to TRBD2. The V and J ends lost 4 bases and 2 bases, in that order; junction bases with no gene match: 11. CDR1 SGHTA and CDR2 FQGNSA come from the germline V gene. The CDR3 sequence is 18 residues long. CDR3 bases: TGTGCCAGCAGCTCCCCCCGACTACTAGCGGGGCCCTACAATGAGCAGTTCTTC. Protein product: CASSSPRLLAGPYNEQFF.

The CDR3 DNA reads as TGTGCCAGCAGCTTAAGTACCAACTATGGCTACACCTTC. Protein: CASSLSTNYGYTF. The chain couples TRBV7-2 to TRBJ1-2; no clear D. This CDR3 spans 13 amino acids. The germline V gene has CDR1 SGHTA and CDR2 FQGNSA. V was clipped by 2 bases and J by 2 bases, with 6 bases between them.

Turning to this clone: Since a much larger clone is just one base distant, this may be a read error. The chain uses TRBV30 and TRBJ2-5; 7 bases are a match to TRBD2. The J call may be wrong; the DNA end is better matched by TRBJ2-7. Germline values: CDR1 GTSNPN, CDR2 SVGIG (reference sequence). The CDR3 has 15 residues. DNA for the CDR3: TGTGCCTGGGGTGGGTTCGGCGGGAGTAACTACGAGCAGTACTTC. Its translation: CAWGGFGGSNYEQYF.

This chain joins TRBV28 and TRBJ2-7; 7 positions agree with TRBD2. The CDR3 extends over 13 amino acids. The J segment lost 1 base and the V segment lost 7 bases, leaving 4 bases of the junction unmatched. From germline, CDR1 is MDHEN and CDR2 SYDVKM. The CDR3 bases are TGTGCCAGCAATCCGGGACTATCCTACGAGCAGTACTTC. As protein: CASNPGLSYEQYF.

The genes are TRBV28 and TRBJ1-1, with no clear D. The CDR3 runs to 12 residues. With 4 bases removed from V and 1 base from J, the gap between germline ends came to 4 bases. Germline CDR1 reads MDHEN; CDR2 reads SYDVKM. DNA of the CDR3: TGTGCCAGCAGTTCCGGGAACACTGAAGCTTTCTTT. Protein: CASSSGNTEAFF.

This sequence joins TRBV19 and TRBJ1-2; 8 bases match TRBD1. Trimming cost V 7 bases and J 8 bases; bases outside gene matches: 18. CDR1 is LNHDA, CDR2 SQIVND, per germline (reference sequence). This CDR3 has 16 residues. CDR3 sequence: CASTPSRDRRLGGYTF. Here the CDR3 DNA reads TGTGCCAGTACCCCCTCCCGGGACAGGAGATTGGGGGGCTACACCTTC.

This chain uses TRBV6-4 with TRBJ2-1; maybe TRBD1 (6 bases). The V end was cut by 2 bases, the J end by 9 bases, with 8 bases between. CDR3 length: 12 amino acids. CDR1 is MRHNA and CDR2 is SNTAGT in the germline V gene. CDR3: CASSDIRGEQFF. The CDR3 bases are TGTGCCAGCAGTGACATCAGGGGTGAGCAGTTCTTC.

A word on this clone: The junction differs from germline at one of its ends, possibly a read error. The same CDR3 also results from other DNA sequences found in this sample. The chain employs TRBV25-1 and TRBJ1-1; D might be TRBD1 (6 bases). Germline CDR1 reads MGHDK; CDR2 reads SYGVNS. This CDR3 has 14 residues. CDR3 nucleotide sequence: TGTGCCAGCAGGGGGACTCTAGGGGACACTGAGGCTTTCTTT. Its translation: CASRGTLGDTEAFF.

The V gene is TRBV11-2, the J gene TRBJ2-7; TRBD2 matches 9 bases. CDR3 length: 18 residues. Trimming at V came to 5 bases and at J to 2 bases, leaving 16 bases not matched to a gene. CDR1 is SGHAT and CDR2 is FQNNGV in the germline V gene. The CDR3 is CASSQDRGGRVQTYEQYF. DNA for the CDR3: TGTGCCAGCAGCCAAGATCGAGGCGGGAGGGTTCAGACCTACGAGCAGTACTTC.

The chain uses TRBV5-6 and TRBJ1-5; D unclear. The CDR3 length is 15 residues. Germline assignment: CDR1 SGHDT and CDR2 YYEEEE. V was pared by 0 bases and J by 1 base, with 8 bases between. As DNA, the CDR3 is TGTGCCAGCAGCTTGGGGTGGGCCAGCAATCAGCCCCAGCATTTT. It codes for CASSLGWASNQPQHF.

The chain uses TRBV18 and TRBJ1-2; D perhaps matches TRBD1 (6 bases). V lost 4 bases and J 8 bases, leaving 17 bases between the germline ends. Per germline, CDR1 KGHSH and CDR2 LQKENI. There are 14 residues in the CDR3. Here the CDR3 reads CASSRQVWSEGYTF. CDR3 coding DNA: TGTGCCAGCTCACGACAGGTCTGGTCGGAAGGCTACACCTTC.

This clone was seen once. This chain joins TRBV19 and TRBJ2-2; TRBD2 is a possible D gene (7 bases). Per the germline V gene, CDR1 is LNHDA and CDR2 is SQIVND (reference sequence). V lost 8 bases and J 6 bases, leaving 19 bases between the germline ends. This CDR3 spans 15 amino acids. CDR3 region: CASQKGRGGSGELFF. The CDR3 bases are TGTGCCAGTCAAAAGGGCAGGGGAGGGTCCGGGGAGCTGTTTTTT.

V gene TRBV30 combines with J gene TRBJ2-3; the match to TRBD2 covers 8 bases. Germline loops: CDR1 GTSNPN, CDR2 SVGIG (reference sequence). The CDR3 contains 14 residues. Germline trimming cut 4 bases from V and 3 bases from J; bases unmatched to any gene: 6. The chain's CDR3 is CAWIGIAGTDTQYF. CDR3 DNA sequence: TGTGCCTGGATCGGGATAGCGGGAACAGATACGCAGTATTTT.

This chain connects TRBV6-1 to TRBJ2-7; D perhaps matches TRBD2 (5 bases). The CDR3 extends over 13 amino acids. Germline V gene sequence: CDR1 MNHNS, CDR2 SASEGT. V was clipped by 10 bases and J by 3 bases, with 16 bases between them. The CDR3 loop reads CATGLAIGYEQYF. The CDR3 DNA reads TGTGCCACCGGCTTAGCGATAGGCTACGAGCAGTACTTC.